The 32 T cell receptor beta chains listed next were all sequenced from one sample in a study. One entry per CDR3 protein, called by TCRdb with MiXCR from the reads. The repertoire holds roughly 6,400 distinct CDR3 sequences, 32% seen once, with roughly 20% in the top ten. The sequenced sample was blood. Receptors were obtained from a human donor.

The CDR3 is CASSVELAGARYEQYF. The CDR3 region has the DNA TGTGCCAGCAGCGTTGAACTAGCGGGAGCCCGATACGAGCAGTACTTC. The rearrangement uses TRBV11-3 and TRBJ2-7; 11 bases are a match to TRBD2. CDR1 is SGHNT and CDR2 is YENEEA in the germline V gene. This CDR3 is 16 amino acids long. With V trimmed by 5 bases and J by 4 bases, 10 bases remained unmatched.

The chain employs TRBV18 and TRBJ1-1; D not resolved. Per germline, CDR1 KGHSH and CDR2 LQKENI. V lost 2 bases to trimming and J lost 0 bases, with 7 bases between them. The CDR3 contains 14 residues. This CDR3 is CASSPGIMNTEAFF. The CDR3 nucleotides read TGTGCCAGCTCACCAGGGATCATGAACACTGAAGCTTTCTTT. Variable domain in full (rest from reference TRBV18 and TRBJ1-1): NAGVMQNPRHLVRRRGQEARLRCSPMKGHSHVYWYRQLPEEGLKFMVYLQKENIIDESGMPKERFSAEFPKEGPSILRIQQVVRGDSAAYFCASSPGIMNTEAFFGQGTRLTVV.

By share, this clonotype counts as medium-sized. The chain uses TRBV29-1 and TRBJ1-5, with a possible D match to TRBD1 (6 bases). V was pared by 4 bases and J by 0 bases, with 7 bases between. In germline, CDR1 is SQVTM, CDR2 ANQGSEA. CDR3 length equals 13 residues. CDR3 nucleotides: TGCAGCGTTGCGGACAGTAGCAATCAGCCCCAGCATTTT. Protein sequence: CSVADSSNQPQHF.

Within the sample, this clonotype is medium-sized (0.01 to 0.1%). V usage is TRBV4-2 and J usage is TRBJ2-3; D is possibly TRBD1 (5 bases). CDR3 size: 15 residues. Between the trimmed V and J ends, which lost 0 bases and 6 bases, there was a span of 13 bases. The germline gives CDR1 LGHNA, CDR2 YNFKEQ. The CDR3 region has the DNA TGTGCCAGCAGCCAAGATCACCATCAGGGCGATACGCAGTATTTT. This sequence encodes CASSQDHHQGDTQYF.

The CDR3 DNA follows: TGTGCCAGCAGCCAAGACGGGCTAGTGGTGGAGACCCAGTACTTC. It codes for CASSQDGLVVETQYF. The V gene is TRBV4-2, the J gene TRBJ2-5; D gene ambiguous. This CDR3 has 15 amino acids. Germline V gives CDR1 LGHNA, CDR2 YNFKEQ. With 0 bases removed from V and 5 bases from J, the gap between germline ends came to 13 bases.

The chain employs TRBV14 and TRBJ2-1, with 8 positions matching TRBD2. The ends lost 2 bases at V and 0 bases at J; junction bases unmatched: 9. CDR3 size: 18 residues. In germline, CDR1 is SGHDN, CDR2 FVKESK. This CDR3 is CASSQPGTRLNSYNEQFF. For the CDR3, the DNA is TGTGCCAGCAGCCAACCCGGGACTAGGTTAAACTCCTACAATGAGCAGTTCTTC. The full variable domain, its missing parts supplied by reference TRBV14 and TRBJ2-1, is EAGVTQFPSHSVIEKGQTVTLRCDPISGHDNLYWYRRVMGKEIKFLLHFVKESKQDESGMPNNRFLAERTGGTYSTLKVQPAELEDSGVYFCASSQPGTRLNSYNEQFFGPGTRLTVL.

This clonotype is categorized as medium-sized. The chain employs TRBV7-8 and TRBJ2-1; D tentatively reads TRBD1 or TRBD2 (5 bases each). V lost 5 bases to trimming and J lost 7 bases, with 15 bases between them. Germline V gene lookup returns CDR1 SGHVS and CDR2 FQNEAQ. CDR3 length: 14 residues. CDR3 amino acids: CASSGFRGDNEQFF. CDR3 nucleotides: TGTGCCAGCAGCGGGTTCCGGGGCGATAATGAGCAGTTCTTC. The full variable domain, in which reference TRBV7-8 and TRBJ2-1 provide the parts outside the CDR3, is GAGVSQSPRYKVAKRGQDVALRCDPISGHVSLFWYQQALGQGPEFLTYFQNEAQLDKSGLPSDRFFAERPEGSVSTLKIQRTQQEDSAVYLCASSGFRGDNEQFFGPGTRLTVL.

This clonotype is medium-sized (0.01 to 0.1%). V usage is TRBV18 and J usage is TRBJ2-5, with D perhaps TRBD1 or TRBD2 (5 bases each). V was clipped by 5 bases and J by 11 bases, with 18 bases between them. The CDR3 length is 13 residues. Germline loops: CDR1 KGHSH, CDR2 LQKENI. CDR3 nucleotide sequence: TGTGCCAGCTCATCGGTCCCGGGACGTGTTCAGTACTTC. It codes for CASSSVPGRVQYF.

This clonotype has ten or more counts. The chain joins TRBV29-1 to TRBJ2-2; 12 bases agree with TRBD2. Unmatched junction bases numbered 5, after V lost 0 bases and J lost 6 bases. CDR3 size: 16 residues. Looked up from germline, CDR1 is SQVTM and CDR2 is ANQGSEA. The CDR3 protein is CSVEEGLAGGSGELFF. The CDR3, as DNA: TGCAGCGTTGAAGAAGGGCTAGCGGGAGGGTCCGGGGAGCTGTTTTTT.

By sample fraction, this clonotype is medium-sized. The genes are TRBV4-2 and TRBJ1-1; D gene ambiguous. The CDR3 contains 14 residues. V gave up 0 bases and J gave up 1 base, with 6 bases separating them. Germline V lookup: CDR1 LGHNA, CDR2 YNFKEQ. This chain's CDR3 is CASSQDRWNTEAFF. Written as DNA, the CDR3 is TGTGCCAGCAGCCAAGATAGGTGGAACACTGAAGCTTTCTTT.

By share of the sample, this clonotype is medium-sized (0.01 to 0.1%). The chain couples TRBV29-1 to TRBJ1-1, with no clear D. The CDR3 contains 13 residues. Deletions cut 4 bases from V and 0 bases from J, with 9 bases between. Looked up from germline, CDR1 is SQVTM and CDR2 is ANQGSEA. CDR3 DNA: TGCAGCGTTGGATCAGCCATGAACACTGAAGCTTTCTTT. This translates into CSVGSAMNTEAFF. Full variable domain (missing parts from reference TRBV29-1 and TRBJ1-1): SAVISQKPSRDICQRGTSLTIQCQVDSQVTMMFWYRQQPGQSLTLIATANQGSEATYESGFVIDKFPISRPNLTFSTLTVSNMSPEDSSIYLCSVGSAMNTEAFFGQGTRLTVV.

By its share, this clonotype is medium-sized (0.01 to 0.1%). The CDR3 bases are TGCAGTGCTTACGGGGGACTAGCGGTTAATGAGCAGTTCTTC. Translated, it gives CSAYGGLAVNEQFF. V and J are TRBV20-1 and TRBJ2-1, with 11 positions matching TRBD2. The CDR3 loop spans 14 amino acids. Per germline, CDR1 DFQATT and CDR2 SNEGSKA (reference sequence). J lost 7 bases, V lost 5 bases, and 7 bases had no gene match.

The CDR3 loop is CSATDGKGDEQFF. The CDR3 DNA follows: TGCAGTGCTACAGATGGGAAGGGTGATGAGCAGTTCTTC. The chain carries TRBV20-1 and TRBJ2-1; D remains ambiguous. The germline CDR1 and CDR2 sequences are DFQATT and SNEGSKA (reference sequence). Deletions cut 4 bases from V and 8 bases from J, with 15 bases between. This CDR3 contains 13 residues.

This clonotype qualifies as medium-sized. The chain uses TRBV20-1 and TRBJ2-7; D not certain. Germline values: CDR1 DFQATT, CDR2 SNEGSKA (reference sequence). Trimming cost V 5 bases and J 4 bases, with 12 bases left between them. CDR3 length: 12 amino acids. The CDR3 DNA reads as TGCAGTGCTTCTCTGTCTACGTACGAGCAGTACTTC. Translation gives CSASLSTYEQYF.

This clonotype showed up just a few times. This rearrangement joins TRBV12-3 or TRBV12-4 to TRBJ1-5; a possible D gene is TRBD1 (5 bases). V was shortened by 8 bases and J by 6 bases, with 20 bases between the two germline ends. The CDR3 is 15 amino acids. This CDR3 is CASVEDGGAGQPQHF. The DNA for the CDR3 is TGTGCCAGCGTTGAAGATGGGGGTGCCGGTCAGCCCCAGCATTTT.

This chain connects TRBV5-1 to TRBJ1-1; no clear D gene. V dropped 5 bases and J dropped 0 bases, with 8 bases sitting between them. Germline V gene sequence: CDR1 SGHRS, CDR2 YFSETQ. The CDR3 has 13 amino acids. CDR3 coding DNA: TGCGCCAGCAGTAGAGATATGAACACTGAAGCTTTCTTT. It yields the protein CASSRDMNTEAFF.

There are many counts of this clonotype. The chain recombines TRBV5-1 with TRBJ2-7; the D gene is possibly TRBD2 (6 bases). V was clipped by 3 bases and J by 2 bases, with 12 bases between them. The CDR3 extends over 14 amino acids. Germline lookup yields CDR1 SGHRS and CDR2 YFSETQ. The CDR3 DNA sequence: TGCGCCAGCAGCTCCCAGCGGGCTACCTACGAGCAGTACTTC. The encoded protein is CASSSQRATYEQYF.

This chain connects TRBV6-2 or TRBV6-3 to TRBJ2-7, with D perhaps TRBD2 (6 bases). V shed 11 bases and J shed 3 bases, with 26 bases lying between them. CDR3 length: 16 amino acids. Germline CDR1 reads MNHEY; CDR2 reads SVGEGT. The CDR3 protein is CAAMEGAPEGGYEQYF. The CDR3 nucleotides read TGTGCCGCCATGGAGGGAGCGCCTGAGGGTGGCTACGAGCAGTACTTC.

There are many counts of this clonotype. This rearrangement joins TRBV18 to TRBJ1-5, with D uncertain. Germline V gene data show CDR1 as KGHSH and CDR2 as LQKENI. The CDR3 extends over 13 amino acids. V lost 6 bases and J lost 1, with 7 bases in between. CDR3 sequence: CASSLLSNQPQHF. CDR3 nucleotides: TGTGCCAGCTCCCTCTTGAGCAATCAGCCCCAGCATTTT.

This clonotype was observed a single time. Just one base apart from a much larger clone, this may be a read error. In DNA, the CDR3 is TGTGCCAGCACGACAGGGGGGACCCACGAGCAGTACTTC. This sequence encodes CASTTGGTHEQYF. The rearrangement links TRBV13 to TRBJ2-7, with 9 positions matching TRBD1. There are 13 residues in the CDR3. The V gene's germline CDR1 is PRHDT and CDR2 FYEKMQ (reference sequence). Germline trimming cut 7 bases from V and 5 bases from J; bases unmatched to any gene: 6.

This clonotype was detected a few times. A much more abundant neighbour one base away suggests this may be a read error. The chain is built from TRBV18 and TRBJ1-5; D not certain. Germline V gene lookup returns CDR1 KGHSH and CDR2 LQKENI. V lost 8 bases and J lost 6, with 14 bases in between. The CDR3 covers 13 residues. This CDR3 is CASTAYLFQPQHF. The CDR3 region has the DNA TGTGCCAGCACAGCCTACCTCTTTCAGCCCCAGCATTTT.

This clonotype was recorded only once. The chain links TRBV14 to TRBJ1-2; D unclear. The CDR3 consists of 10 residues. The germline V and J ends were trimmed by 6 bases and 1 base, with 0 bases remaining between them. Looked up from germline, CDR1 is SGHDN and CDR2 is FVKESK. This CDR3 reads CASSNYGYTF. CDR3 DNA sequence: TGTGCCAGCAGTAACTATGGCTACACCTTC. Combining the CDR3 with reference TRBV14 and TRBJ1-2 gives the whole variable domain EAGVTQFPSHSVIEKGQTVTLRCDPISGHDNLYWYRRVMGKEIKFLLHFVKESKQDESGMPNNRFLAERTGGTYSTLKVQPAELEDSGVYFCASSNYGYTFGSGTRLTVV.

In its sample, this clonotype ranks as medium-sized (0.01 to 0.1%). This chain uses TRBV29-1 with TRBJ2-5, with D maybe TRBD1 (5 bases). There are 12 residues in the CDR3. Germline values: CDR1 SQVTM, CDR2 ANQGSEA. Trimming cost V 1 base and J 5 bases, with 8 bases left between them. The CDR3 spells CSVEGQLETQYF. In DNA form, the CDR3 reads TGCAGCGTTGAAGGACAGTTGGAGACCCAGTACTTC.

The chain joins TRBV4-2 to TRBJ2-3, with D perhaps matching TRBD2 (6 bases). Deletions cut 0 bases from V and 11 bases from J, with 12 bases between. The CDR3 runs 13 residues. Germline assignment: CDR1 LGHNA and CDR2 YNFKEQ. CDR3 coding DNA: TGTGCCAGCAGCCAAGATTCCGGGGGTGAGCAGTATTTT. This translates into CASSQDSGGEQYF.

A word on this clonotype: Given a much more abundant clone one base away, this may be a read error. The CDR3 DNA sequence: TGTGCCAGCAGCCCAAGTGGGGACAGGGCCAACTATGGCCACACCTTC. Protein product: CASSPSGDRANYGHTF. V gene TRBV4-2 combines with J gene TRBJ1-2; 9 positions match TRBD1. The germline CDR1 and CDR2 sequences are LGHNA and YNFKEQ. The CDR3 is made up of 16 amino acids.

The chain is built from TRBV29-1 and TRBJ1-1, with D possibly being TRBD1 (6 bases). Germline values: CDR1 SQVTM, CDR2 ANQGSEA. The ends were cut back, 7 bases at V and 0 bases at J, with 15 bases in the middle. The CDR3 totals 14 residues. CDR3 sequence reads: CSAGRGGLNTEAFF. The CDR3 DNA is TGCAGCGCCGGGAGGGGGGGGCTGAACACTGAAGCTTTCTTT.

The chain recombines TRBV14 with TRBJ2-1; D not resolved. The V end lost 5 bases, the J end lost 1 base, and 0 bases lay between the germline ends. The CDR3 is 11 amino acids. CDR1 is SGHDN and CDR2 is FVKESK in the germline V gene. The DNA for the CDR3 is TGTGCCAGCAGCTCCTACAATGAGCAGTTCTTC. Translation: CASSSYNEQFF.

V usage is TRBV9 and J usage is TRBJ2-7, with D tentatively TRBD2 (5 bases). V lost 2 bases and J 7 bases, leaving 19 bases between the germline ends. CDR1 and CDR2 (germline): SGDLS, YYNGEE. The CDR3 length is 15 residues. CDR3 residues: CASSVPGTRSHEQYF. The CDR3 DNA sequence: TGTGCCAGCAGCGTCCCGGGAACCAGATCTCATGAGCAGTACTTC.

This clonotype counts as medium-sized. This chain uses TRBV29-1 with TRBJ2-3, with D maybe TRBD2 (6 bases). V lost 5 bases, J lost 5 bases, and 11 bases lay in between. The germline CDR1 and CDR2 sequences are SQVTM and ANQGSEA. The CDR3 is made up of 12 amino acids. CDR3 region: CSVRVGGDTQYF. In DNA form, the CDR3 reads TGCAGCGTTAGGGTGGGAGGAGATACGCAGTATTTT.

This clonotype showed up many times. This chain joins TRBV20-1 and TRBJ2-1; 8 bases map to TRBD2. This CDR3 region has 15 residues. In germline, CDR1 is DFQATT, CDR2 SNEGSKA (reference sequence). CDR3 DNA sequence: TGCAGGGCTCAGGCACCAGCGGGAGAGGAGAATGAGCAGTTCTTC. Translating it yields CRAQAPAGEENEQFF.

DNA for the CDR3: TGTGCCAGCAGCCAAGGGACTAGCGGGAGTGGAAACGAGCAGTACTTC. Translation: CASSQGTSGSGNEQYF. J is TRBJ2-7 and V is TRBV14; 13 positions match TRBD2. From germline, CDR1 is SGHDN and CDR2 FVKESK. The CDR3 length is 16 residues. J was trimmed by 5 bases and V by 1 base; bases with no gene match: 5.

By share, this clonotype ranks as medium-sized (0.01 to 0.1%). This CDR3 is missing its conserved last phenylalanine or tryptophan, likely due to a read error. No DNA is shown, since the ends of the CDR3 on it are uncertain; the CDR3 is the one TCRdb lists. This sequence joins TRBV7-9 and TRBJ2-7; the table's D call of TRBD2 was not tested on the DNA. Termini included, the CDR3 measures 10 amino acids. Germline CDR1 SEHNR, CDR2 FQNEAQ (reference sequence). CDR3 protein: CASSLGELLS.